This entry describes one TCR beta chain. Its cognate antigen is unknown. The CDR3 sequence is 14 residues long. V lost 2 bases and J 7 bases, leaving 11 bases between the germline ends. CDR1 and CDR2 from the germline V gene are LGHNA and YNFKEQ. This specimen comes from a study of cytomegalovirus exposure and HLA in healthy donors. Study observations and caveats: In vitro data verified a few CMV-associated chains as specific for CMV antigens. In a later analysis, a missense DCLRE1C variant was linked to TCR beta V- and J-gene trimming.

The PCR made use of 60 Vbeta and 13 Jbeta primers. Method: immunoSEQ multiplex PCR; TCRdb's copy keeps in-frame clones and lacks some. Among roughly 200,000 clones, more than 65% were seen once, and the ten largest hold around 3.5%. The chain joins TRBV4-2 to TRBJ2-2, with a possible D match to TRBD2 (7 bases). The origin of this receptor is a man aged 40-55 years in good health and CMV-seropositive. Sequenced: PBMCs. CDR3 sequence: CASSQRGGDGELFF. As DNA, the CDR3 is TGTGCCAGCAGCCAACGAGGGGGGGACGGGGAGCTGTTTTTT.